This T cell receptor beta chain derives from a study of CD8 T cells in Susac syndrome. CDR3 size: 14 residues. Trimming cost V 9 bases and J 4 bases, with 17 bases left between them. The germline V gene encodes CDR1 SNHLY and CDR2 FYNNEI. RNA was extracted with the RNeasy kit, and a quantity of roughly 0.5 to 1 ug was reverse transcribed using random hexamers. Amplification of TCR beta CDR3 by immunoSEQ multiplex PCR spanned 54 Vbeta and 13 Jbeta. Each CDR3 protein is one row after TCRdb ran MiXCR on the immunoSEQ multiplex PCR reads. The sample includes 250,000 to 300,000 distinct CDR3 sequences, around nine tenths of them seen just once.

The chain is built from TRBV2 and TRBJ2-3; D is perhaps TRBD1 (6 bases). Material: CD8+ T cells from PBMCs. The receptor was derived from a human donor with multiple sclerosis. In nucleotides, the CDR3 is TGTGCCAGTAGAACAGGGATGTGGCCAGATACGCAGTATTTT. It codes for CASRTGMWPDTQYF.